These T cell receptor beta chains were read from a single sample in a study of blood T cell repertoires in COVID-19. The assay was immunoSEQ multiplex PCR, and TCRdb's table has in-frame clones only and misses some. The sample yields about 53,000 clones, more than 90% seen once. Sequencing was done on a sample of peripheral blood. Source of these receptors: a human donor in a cohort sampled during active COVID-19. The CDR3 runs from the conserved cysteine through the conserved F or W. D genes are given only for firm matches. The size of a clone is reported for some rows only, either as once, few or many, or as a class for expanded clones.

clone_size	j_call	d_call	v_call	cdr3_nt	cdr3_aa
.	TRBJ2-3	.	TRBV5-1	TGCGCCAGCAGCCAGTTACAGGCCCCCGCAGATACGCAGTATTTT	CASSQLQAPADTQYF
.	TRBJ2-7	TRBD1	TRBV4-1	TGCGCCAGCAGTCCCGGGACAGCTAACTACGAGCAGTACTTC	CASSPGTANYEQYF
.	TRBJ2-1	TRBD2	TRBV29-1	TGCAGCGTTCCACTAGCGGGAGAGATCAGAAACAATGAGCAGTTCTTC	CSVPLAGEIRNNEQFF
.	TRBJ2-5	TRBD1	TRBV6-1	TGTGCCAGCAGTGATCTGTGGGGGACAGGGGGCAAAGAGACCCAGTACTTC	CASSDLWGTGGKETQYF
.	TRBJ1-2	TRBD1	TRBV24-1	TGTGCCACCTGGGACAGGGAATATGGCTACACCTTC	CATWDREYGYTF
once	TRBJ1-1	.	TRBV3-1/TRBV3-2	TGTGCCAGCAGCCGAGGACGGGAAAACACTGAAGCTTTCTTT	CASSRGRENTEAFF
.	TRBJ1-4	TRBD1	TRBV30	TGTGCCTGGAGTGGACAGGACAGGGTTTCGGAAAAACTGTTTTTT	CAWSGQDRVSEKLFF
.	TRBJ2-7	TRBD2	TRBV7-7	TGTGCTAGCAGCGTAAGACTAGCCGTAAGCTCCTACGAGCAGTACTTC	CASSVRLAVSSYEQYF
.	TRBJ2-5	.	TRBV5-4	TGTGCCAGCACCTTTTTTCTCTCTAGTCGACAAGAGACCCAGTACTTC	CASTFFLSSRQETQYF
.	TRBJ2-7	.	TRBV4-2	TGTGCCAGCAGCCAAGATTTGGGGAGGGAGCAGTACTTC	CASSQDLGREQYF
few	TRBJ2-7	.	TRBV11-2	TGTGCCAGCAGCCCAACCAACAAGTACGAGCAGTACTTC	CASSPTNKYEQYF
.	TRBJ2-7	.	TRBV28	TGTGCCAGCAAGAGGGGGGGCTACGAGCAGTACTTC	CASKRGGYEQYF
.	TRBJ2-5	.	TRBV6-2/TRBV6-3	TGTGCCAGCAGTACCGGCGGTAGAAGAGAGACCCAGTACTTC	CASSTGGRRETQYF
.	TRBJ2-2	.	TRBV9	TGTGCCAGCAGCCCAGACCCAGTCGACAGGAACCCGAACGGCGGGGAGCTGTTTTTT	CASSPDPVDRNPNGGELFF
.	TRBJ1-1	TRBD1	TRBV11-2	TGTGCCAGCAGCTCCGGGACAGGGTCTGAAGCTTTCTTT	CASSSGTGSEAFF
.	TRBJ2-3	.	TRBV4-3	TGCGCCAGCAGCCAAGTCGGCAGGGACACAGGGGATACGCAGTATTTT	CASSQVGRDTGDTQYF
.	TRBJ2-7	TRBD1	TRBV19	TGTGCCAGTAGTGGACAGGGCTTCTACGAGCAGTACTTC	CASSGQGFYEQYF
.	TRBJ2-3	.	TRBV24-1	TGTGCCACCAGTGCCCCCTCTCGTGATACGCAGTATTTT	CATSAPSRDTQYF
.	TRBJ2-3	.	TRBV2	TGTGCCAGCAGTGAGGAGATCGGGGGAAGCACAGATACGCAGTATTTT	CASSEEIGGSTDTQYF
.	TRBJ2-2	TRBD2	TRBV19	TGTGCCAGTAGTCTCCTTCGCGGGACTAGTGACTCCACCGGGGAGCTGTTTTTT	CASSLLRGTSDSTGELFF
.	TRBJ1-1	TRBD1	TRBV12-3/TRBV12-4	TGTGCCAGCAGTTTAAGGGACAGTGTTGAAGCTTTCTTT	CASSLRDSVEAFF
.	TRBJ1-5	.	TRBV24-1	TGTGCCACCAGTGATTTACGGGGACCCCAGCATTTT	CATSDLRGPQHF
.	TRBJ2-1	TRBD2	TRBV5-4	TGTGCCAGCAGCCAAACCGGGACTAGCGGGAGAGGGTCCTACAATGAGCAGTTCTTC	CASSQTGTSGRGSYNEQFF
.	TRBJ2-1	.	TRBV6-2/TRBV6-3	TGTGCCAGCAGTTACGAGGGATACAATGAGCAGTTCTTC	CASSYEGYNEQFF
.	TRBJ1-3	.	TRBV7-2	TGTGCCAGCAGCGGACTCGGGGTCTCTGGAAACACCATATATTTT	CASSGLGVSGNTIYF
.	TRBJ2-7	.	TRBV5-4	TGTGCCAGCAGCCCCGGCGGTGGTAGCTACGAGCAGTACTTC	CASSPGGGSYEQYF
.	TRBJ2-3	TRBD1	TRBV11-3	TGTGCCAGCAGCTTAGGGGACAGCTCAGATACGCAGTATTTT	CASSLGDSSDTQYF
.	TRBJ2-1	.	TRBV29-1	TGCAGCTCCAGAGGGCCCGCAGTTAATGAGCAGTTCTTC	CSSRGPAVNEQFF
.	TRBJ1-4	TRBD1	TRBV5-1	TGCGCCAGCAGCTTGCGGACAGGGGTTATTGAAAAACTGTTTTTT	CASSLRTGVIEKLFF
.	TRBJ2-1	.	TRBV6-6	TGTGCCAGCAGTTACCCAGGATTAAATGAGCAGTTCTTC	CASSYPGLNEQFF
.	TRBJ2-1	.	TRBV12-3/TRBV12-4	TGTGCCAGCAGCCTGACAAGGAATGAGCAGTTCTTC	CASSLTRNEQFF
.	TRBJ2-1	.	TRBV29-1	TGCAGCGTTGAAAATACTGACAGCTACAATGAGCAGTTCTTC	CSVENTDSYNEQFF
medium-sized	TRBJ2-3	.	TRBV1	TGCACCAGCAGCCAAGATAGGAGGCGGGAGGTAGATACGCAGTATTTT	CTSSQDRRREVDTQYF
.	TRBJ2-7	TRBD2	TRBV28	TGTGCCAGCAGTTTCTGGACCCATGGACTAGCGGGAGGGCCCTACGAGCAGTACTTC	CASSFWTHGLAGGPYEQYF
once	TRBJ2-7	.	TRBV25-1	TGTGCCAGCAGTCGGGGGGCGATCTACGAGCAGTACTTC	CASSRGAIYEQYF
.	TRBJ2-7	TRBD1	TRBV5-5	TGTGCCAGCAGCTTGGTACAGGGGAGCTACGAGCAGTACTTC	CASSLVQGSYEQYF
once	TRBJ1-2	TRBD1	TRBV5-6	TGTGCCAGCAGCGGCAGCGGACAGGTCTATGGCTACACCTTC	CASSGSGQVYGYTF
.	TRBJ1-1	TRBD1	TRBV9	TGTGCCAGCAGCGCAGACAGGGGTCTCACTGAAGCTTTCTTT	CASSADRGLTEAFF
.	TRBJ2-3	.	TRBV11-2	TGTGCCAGCAGCTTGGCTCGGGGAATTCTCATCACAGATACGCAGTATTTT	CASSLARGILITDTQYF
.	TRBJ1-4	TRBD1	TRBV5-6	TGTGCCAGCAGCCATTGGACAGGGACCGAAAAACTGTTTTTT	CASSHWTGTEKLFF
.	TRBJ2-1	.	TRBV30	TGTGCCTGGAGTGCTGGGGTTCGGGAGAGAGACAATGAGCAGTTCTTC	CAWSAGVRERDNEQFF
.	TRBJ2-1	TRBD2	TRBV6-1	TGTGCCAGCAGTGTCTTTAGCGGGATGAGCGACAATGAGCAGTTCTTC	CASSVFSGMSDNEQFF
once	TRBJ2-3	TRBD2	TRBV4-2	TGTGCCAGCAGCCAGACCGGGACTAGCGGGTTAGATACGCAGTATTTT	CASSQTGTSGLDTQYF
.	TRBJ1-5	TRBD1	TRBV27	TGTGCCAGCAGTTCGCACGGGACAGATAATCAGCCCCAGCATTTT	CASSSHGTDNQPQHF
.	TRBJ1-2	.	TRBV5-1	TGCGCCAGCACCAGACTCAGTGGCGGGGGGAACTATGGCTACACCTTC	CASTRLSGGGNYGYTF
.	TRBJ2-4	.	TRBV6-5	TGTGCCAGCAGTCCGGTACAGAAAAACATTCAGTACTTC	CASSPVQKNIQYF
.	TRBJ1-1	.	TRBV28	TGTGCCAGCAGTTTGGGGGGTCATTTAAACACTGAAGCTTTCTTT	CASSLGGHLNTEAFF
.	TRBJ1-4	.	TRBV3-1/TRBV3-2	TGTGCCAGCAGCCAAGATAAGCGGGAGGCAACTAATGAAAAACTGTTTTTT	CASSQDKREATNEKLFF
.	TRBJ2-1	TRBD2	TRBV27	TGTGCCAGCAGCCGAACTAGCGGGGGTTACAATGAGCAGTTCTTC	CASSRTSGGYNEQFF